These 21 T cell receptor beta chains originate from one sample sequenced in a study of blood T cell repertoires in COVID-19. Clones were sequenced by immunoSEQ multiplex PCR, and TCRdb holds only the in-frame ones, with some missing. Here the sample spans about 120,000 clones, around 89% being singletons. The sequencing input was peripheral blood. These receptors all come from a human donor with acute or convalescent COVID-19. The donor label of this sample is uncertain.

This clone was recorded only once. V is TRBV7-2 and J is TRBJ2-2; a possible D gene is TRBD1 (6 bases). The CDR3 has 16 residues. Trimming stripped 3 bases from V and 0 bases from J, with 11 bases between. Germline V lookup: CDR1 SGHTA, CDR2 FQGNSA. CDR3 bases: TGTGCCAGCAGCTTCAGCAGGGGCACGAACACCGGGGAGCTGTTTTTT. Translated, it gives CASSFSRGTNTGELFF.

The chain joins TRBV19 to TRBJ1-6, with 7 bases identical to TRBD1. The CDR3 is made up of 17 amino acids. The germline gives CDR1 LNHDA, CDR2 SQIVND (reference sequence). The junction had 15 bases not matched to a gene; V was cut back by 3 bases and J by 10 bases. The CDR3 coding sequence is TGTGCCAGTAGTATCCCTCCGGCAGGGGGTGTACGGTCACCCCTCCACTTT. Amino acids: CASSIPPAGGVRSPLHF.

V and J are TRBV5-8 and TRBJ2-3; D perhaps matches TRBD2 (6 bases). This CDR3 region has 15 residues. The V gene's germline CDR1 is SGHTS and CDR2 YDEGEE. Trimming cost V 2 bases and J 1 base, with 11 bases left between them. CDR3 coding DNA: TGTGCCAGCAGCTTCAACGGGGGTGGCACAGATACGCAGTATTTT. Protein sequence: CASSFNGGGTDTQYF.

The rearrangement joins TRBV7-9 to TRBJ1-2, with a possible D match to TRBD1 (6 bases). The CDR3 consists of 18 residues. Germline V lookup: CDR1 SEHNR, CDR2 FQNEAQ (reference sequence). Between the trimmed V and J ends, which lost 4 bases and 2 bases, there was a span of 23 bases. CDR3 sequence (DNA): TGTGCCAGCAGCTCAGTTACCGCAAGGGCAGGGGCAAACTATGGCTACACCTTC. This encodes CASSSVTARAGANYGYTF.

The rearrangement links TRBV19 to TRBJ1-2; 10 nucleotides agree with TRBD1. The V segment lost 9 bases and the J segment 7 bases; nucleotides outside the gene matches: 8. Per germline, CDR1 LNHDA and CDR2 SQIVND (reference sequence). The CDR3 is made up of 13 amino acids. The CDR3 sequence: CARTPGQGFGYTF. CDR3 DNA sequence: TGTGCCAGAACCCCGGGACAGGGGTTTGGCTACACCTTC.

The chain carries TRBV19 and TRBJ1-3; the D gene is possibly TRBD1 (5 bases). V was cut by 8 bases and J by 4 bases, with 12 bases left in between. Germline V CDR1 and CDR2: LNHDA, SQIVND (reference sequence). The CDR3 covers 13 residues. The CDR3 sequence: CASFGTSGNTIYF. The CDR3, as DNA: TGTGCCAGTTTTGGGACTTCCGGAAACACCATATATTTT.

This chain uses TRBV6-5 with TRBJ1-1; TRBD1 matches at 11 bases. The length of the CDR3 is 13 residues. The V gene's germline CDR1 is MNHEY and CDR2 SVGAGI. V shed 7 bases, J shed 3 bases, and the junction held 1 base outside the gene matches. CDR3: CASTGQGDTEAFF. The DNA for the CDR3 is TGTGCCAGCACGGGACAGGGGGACACTGAAGCTTTCTTT.

The rearrangement links TRBV5-1 to TRBJ1-1; 7 bases are shared with TRBD1. The V and J ends lost 4 bases and 5 bases, in that order; junction bases with no gene match: 5. The CDR3 contains 13 residues. The germline gives CDR1 SGHRS, CDR2 YFSETQ. DNA of the CDR3: TGCGCCAGCAGCCTGACAGGGATTACTGAAGCTTTCTTT. The encoded protein is CASSLTGITEAFF. Full variable domain (rest looked up from reference TRBV5-1 and TRBJ1-1): KAGVTQTPRYLIKTRGQQVTLSCSPISGHRSVSWYQQTPGQGLQFLFEYFSETQRNKGNFPGRFSGRQFSNSRSEMNVSTLELGDSALYLCASSLTGITEAFFGQGTRLTVV.

The chain has TRBV4-3 and TRBJ2-5, with D perhaps TRBD1 (5 bases). V was cut by 1 base and J by 3 bases, with 6 bases left in between. The CDR3 contains 13 residues. The germline V gene encodes CDR1 LGHNA and CDR2 YSLEER. The CDR3 region is CASSQAGKETQYF. CDR3 DNA sequence: TGCGCCAGCAGCCAAGCAGGGAAAGAGACCCAGTACTTC.

This chain joins TRBV12-5 and TRBJ2-1; D is perhaps TRBD1 (6 bases). The CDR3 totals 15 residues. Germline-derived CDR1 and CDR2 are LGHNT and FRNRAP. In nucleotides, the CDR3 is TGTTCCACCATAAACAGGGACGCCCCCTACAATGAGCAGTTCTTC. Its protein product is CSTINRDAPYNEQFF. Complete variable domain (other parts from reference TRBV12-5 and TRBJ2-1): DARVTQTPRHKVTEMGQEVTMRCQPILGHNTVFWYRQTMMQGLELLAYFRNRAPLDDSGMPKDRFSAEMPDATLATLKIQPSEPRDSAVYFCSTINRDAPYNEQFFGPGTRLTVL.

The chain is built from TRBV7-2 and TRBJ2-3; TRBD2 matches 13 bases. J lost 2 bases, V lost 5 bases, and 4 bases had no gene match. Germline CDR1 reads SGHTA; CDR2 reads FQGNSA. The CDR3 has 16 residues. In nucleotides, the CDR3 is TGTGCCAGCAGCCGGACTAGCGGGAGAGACACAGATACGCAGTATTTT. As protein: CASSRTSGRDTDTQYF.

This chain connects TRBV27 to TRBJ2-1; 11 nucleotides agree with TRBD2. In germline, CDR1 is MNHEY, CDR2 SMNVEV (reference sequence). V shed 6 bases and J 4 bases; nucleotides not matched to a gene: 5. The CDR3 length is 15 residues. The CDR3 region has the DNA TGTGCCAGCAGCCGGACTAGCGGGTATTACAATGAGCAGTTCTTC. Translation gives CASSRTSGYYNEQFF.

The rearrangement uses TRBV28 and TRBJ2-3, with D possibly being TRBD2 (6 bases). Between the trimmed V and J ends, which lost 5 bases and 2 bases, there was a span of 17 bases. The CDR3 loop spans 16 amino acids. The germline V gene has CDR1 MDHEN and CDR2 SYDVKM. CDR3 residues: CASSTPSAGYTDTQYF. Written as DNA, the CDR3 is TGTGCCAGCAGTACACCTTCAGCGGGTTACACAGATACGCAGTATTTT.

V gene TRBV19 combines with J gene TRBJ2-7; 12 positions match TRBD2. This CDR3 contains 14 residues. Trimming at V came to 5 bases and at J to 6 bases, leaving 5 bases not matched to a gene. From germline, CDR1 is LNHDA and CDR2 SQIVND (reference sequence). CDR3 sequence: CASSFRLAGVEQYF. The CDR3 DNA is TGTGCCAGTAGTTTCAGACTAGCGGGAGTCGAGCAGTACTTC.

The chain uses TRBV7-3 and TRBJ2-3, with 8 bases lining up with TRBD1. CDR3 length: 17 residues. The V gene end was trimmed by 5 bases and the J gene end by 4 bases; junction bases not matched to a gene: 14. Germline V gene sequence: CDR1 SGHTA, CDR2 FQGTGA. The CDR3 DNA sequence: TGTGCCAGCAGCCACCCAGGGGGCAGGGGGCGTTCAGATACGCAGTATTTT. Its protein is CASSHPGGRGRSDTQYF.

V usage is TRBV15 and J usage is TRBJ2-5; 13 bases map to TRBD2. The CDR3 totals 17 residues. The V segment lost 5 bases and the J segment 2 bases; nucleotides outside the gene matches: 8. Germline V gene data show CDR1 as LNHNV and CDR2 as YYDKDF (reference sequence). CDR3 amino acids: CATSARTSGGQQETQYF. The CDR3 region has the DNA TGTGCCACCAGCGCTCGGACTAGCGGGGGCCAGCAAGAGACCCAGTACTTC.

The rearrangement links TRBV2 to TRBJ2-1, with TRBD2 matching 16 bases. After removal of 3 bases from V and 6 bases from J, the junction contained 20 bases not matched to a gene. Germline V gives CDR1 SNHLY, CDR2 FYNNEI. This CDR3 has 22 residues. CDR3 nucleotide sequence: TGTGCCAGCAGTGAGAGATCATTGGGCGGGACTAGCGGGGGGGCCCTTTTCAATGAGCAGTTCTTC. Protein: CASSERSLGGTSGGALFNEQFF.

The chain joins TRBV25-1 to TRBJ1-3; D gene ambiguous. Trimming shortened V by 1 base and J by 4 bases, and 8 bases separated the two germline ends. Germline assignment: CDR1 MGHDK and CDR2 SYGVNS. The CDR3 contains 14 residues. The CDR3 sequence is CASSELTVGNTIYF. The CDR3 nucleotides read TGTGCCAGCAGTGAATTGACTGTAGGAAACACCATATATTTT.

The genes are TRBV5-8 and TRBJ1-1; D is unclear. CDR1 is SGHTS and CDR2 is YDEGEE in the germline V gene. The germline V and J ends were trimmed by 1 base and 0 bases, with 7 bases remaining between them. This CDR3 contains 14 residues. The CDR3 protein is CASSLTHLNTEAFF. The CDR3 region has the DNA TGTGCCAGCAGCTTGACGCACTTGAACACTGAAGCTTTCTTT.

The chain recombines TRBV12-3 or TRBV12-4 with TRBJ1-2, with D perhaps TRBD1 (5 bases). The V and J ends lost 4 bases and 8 bases respectively, with 8 bases between them. This CDR3 is 11 amino acids long. This CDR3 is CASSSQGGYTF. CDR3 bases: TGTGCCAGCAGTTCCCAGGGCGGCTACACCTTC.

The chain combines TRBV28 with TRBJ1-5, with a tentative D call TRBD1 (6 bases). The V gene lost 5 bases and the J gene lost 6 bases, with 20 bases spanning the gap. This CDR3 comprises 16 residues. Germline lookup yields CDR1 MDHEN and CDR2 SYDVKM. CDR3 nucleotides: TGTGCCAGCAGTGTTGCGGGGGCCTCTCAGAGTCAGCCCCAGCATTTT. Translation gives CASSVAGASQSQPQHF.